This T cell receptor beta chain was captured by sequencing in a study of early T cells in non-severe SARS-CoV-2 infection (dated by TCRdb to the early 2020s). Some background on the complete study: Because TCR sequencing was done on bulk RNA from unsorted whole blood, the alpha and beta chains could not be paired. Overall study outcomes, separate from this receptor: Matching against VDJdb was skewed toward anti-spike CD8 responses, likely underestimated virus-specific expansions, and missed private and CD4 specificities.

Libraries were constructed by 5' RACE. The instrument was a NextSeq 500. To correct for sequencing error and PCR bias, the TCR library protocol tagged individual cDNA molecules with unique molecular identifiers. Both TCR alpha and beta chains were sequenced, and tight co-correlation was observed between alpha and beta sequence abundances in each sample. As for the original processing: Decombinator V4 was used to annotate the V gene, J gene and CDR3 of the TCR sequences. Expanded TCRs were defined as changing significantly between any two time points under a Poisson model with p below 0.0001. TCR abundances were normalised to the total number of TCRs sequenced in each sample and reported as counts per million. MAIT TCRs were defined by TRAV1-2 paired with TRAJ12, TRAJ20 or TRAJ33, and iNKT TCRs by TRAV10 paired with TRAJ18. VDJdb, accessed 1 November 2021, was searched for CMV, EBV and SARS-CoV-2 annotated TCRs, excluding TCRs annotated for multiple antigens. TCRdb cleaned the public reads at Q25 with fastp, built clones with MiXCR and kept in-frame beta chains. Rows are unified per CDR3 protein, each entry keeping the most common DNA and genes. Here the V and J calls rest on TCRdb's processing, not on the authors' analysis. The sample table lists tens of thousands of distinct CDR3 sequences, 9.1% of them with a count of one. The ten most abundant clones make up 4.2% of the sample.

Set within a cohort of healthcare workers in London, UK, this nested case-control study involved weekly PCR testing of nasopharyngeal swabs along with blood sampling. Healthcare workers were enrolled in the week of the UK lockdown, from 23 to 31 March 2020, and were followed every week for up to roughly 16 weeks. Here V drops 4 bases and J drops 8 bases, and the junction holds 12 bases not matched to any gene. Taken from cysteine to phenylalanine, the CDR3 has 16 residues. Only CDR3 DNA is held: 48 bases, read in frame from base 1. The germline V gene (reference sequence) gives CDR1 as SGHNT and CDR2 as YYREEE. This clonotype has a count of ten or more. Its recognized antigen is unknown. Within one base of it there is no much larger clone, and no base qualities were kept.

The receptor chain draws on TRBV5-4 and TRBJ1-2; the central 12 bases match TRBD1. Sequencing was carried out using whole blood. The TCR comes from an adult who was a healthcare worker with PCR-confirmed SARS-CoV-2 infection or an uninfected control (not recorded which). In nucleotide form, the sequence is TGTGCCAGCAGCCCGGGACAGGGGGCGAGAGTGAACGGCTACACCTTC. It translates to CASSPGQGARVNGYTF.